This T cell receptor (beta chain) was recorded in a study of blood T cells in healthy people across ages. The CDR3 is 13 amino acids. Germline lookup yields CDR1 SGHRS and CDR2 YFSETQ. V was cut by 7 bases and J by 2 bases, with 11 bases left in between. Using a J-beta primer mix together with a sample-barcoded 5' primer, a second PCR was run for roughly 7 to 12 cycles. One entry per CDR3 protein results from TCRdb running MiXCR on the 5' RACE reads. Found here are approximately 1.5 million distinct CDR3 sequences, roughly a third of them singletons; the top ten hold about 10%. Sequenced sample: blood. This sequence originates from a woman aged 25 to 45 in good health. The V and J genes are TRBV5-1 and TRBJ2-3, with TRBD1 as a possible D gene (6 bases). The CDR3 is CASFRDTTDTQYF. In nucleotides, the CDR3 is TGCGCCAGCTTCCGGGACACCACAGATACGCAGTATTTT.